The sequence of this T cell receptor (beta chain) was determined in a study of blood T cell repertoires in COVID-19. Study details: COVID-19 samples, acute and convalescent, were from the United States, Italy and Spain. Nucleic acid was either cDNA or gDNA, and it came from T cells, B-cell-depleted T cells, or PBMCs.

Authors' analysis steps: Quantification of nucleated cells was approximated via reference gene primer amplification. The repertoire was sequenced with immunoSEQ multiplex PCR; TCRdb's copy has only in-frame clones and lacks some. V, J and clone size were drawn from that table, and D and trimming were deduced from the DNA. The sample yields about 100,000 clones, roughly 80% seen once. The CDR3 is 15 amino acids. V lost 4 bases and J lost 4, with 14 bases in between. CDR1 and CDR2 (germline): SNHLY, FYNNEI. The clonotype was recovered from a woman in her seventies with acute or convalescent COVID-19. The source material was peripheral blood. V is TRBV2 and J is TRBJ1-3, with no clear D. The CDR3 loop is CASSVGWSGGNTIYF. In nucleotides, the CDR3 is TGTGCCAGCAGTGTCGGCTGGTCGGGAGGAAACACCATATATTTT. The full variable domain, completed using reference TRBV2 and TRBJ1-3, is EPEVTQTPSHQVTQMGQEVILRCVPISNHLYFYWYRQILGQKVEFLVSFYNNEISEKSEIFDDQFSVERPDGSNFTLKIRSTKLEDSAMYFCASSVGWSGGNTIYFGEGSWLTVV.